In its sample, the clone carrying this TCR beta chain was seen a few times. Its antigen is unidentified. The CDR3 sequence is 15 residues long. Trimming removed 0 bases at V and 4 bases at J, with 11 bases between. CDR1 and CDR2 from the germline V gene are MGHRA and YSYEKL. The sample comes from a study of T-cell reconstitution after alpha-beta-depleted transplantation in children. The study, taken as a whole, reports: Two months or so post-transplant, alpha-beta T cells reportedly derived from several hundred expanded graft clones. Some patients' high day-60 TCRbeta diversity was attributed to recipient cells surviving conditioning. Once a year had passed after transplant, T-cell counts and diversity came mostly from newly produced T cells.

Unique molecular identifiers tagged the TCRbeta library. One entry per CDR3 protein results from TCRdb running MiXCR on the PCR reads. The sample consists of just over 950,000 distinct CDR3 sequences, 25% to 30% of them appearing once. The rearrangement links TRBV4-1 to TRBJ2-3, with a possible D match to TRBD1 (5 bases). This receptor was obtained from a boy younger than two who had a stem cell transplant for SCID, so the T cells may come from the graft donor. The specimen was PBMCs, mostly from graft donor cells, collected 360 days after TCRalphabeta/CD19-depleted stem cell transplant. CDR3 sequence: CASSQDEGASDTQYF. In DNA form, the CDR3 reads TGCGCCAGCAGCCAAGATGAAGGGGCCTCAGATACGCAGTATTTT.